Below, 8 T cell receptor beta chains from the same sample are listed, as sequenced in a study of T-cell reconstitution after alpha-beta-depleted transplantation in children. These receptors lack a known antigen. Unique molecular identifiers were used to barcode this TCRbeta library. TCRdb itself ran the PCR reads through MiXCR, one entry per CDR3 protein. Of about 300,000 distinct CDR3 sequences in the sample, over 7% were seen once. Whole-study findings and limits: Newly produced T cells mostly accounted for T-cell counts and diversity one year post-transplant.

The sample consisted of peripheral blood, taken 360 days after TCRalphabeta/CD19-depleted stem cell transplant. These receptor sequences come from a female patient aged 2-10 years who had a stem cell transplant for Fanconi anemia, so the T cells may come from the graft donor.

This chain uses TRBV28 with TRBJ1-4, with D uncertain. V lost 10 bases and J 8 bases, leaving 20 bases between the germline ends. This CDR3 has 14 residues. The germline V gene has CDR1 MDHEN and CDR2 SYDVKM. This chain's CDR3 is CAMGPGPVWEKLFF. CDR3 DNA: TGTGCCATGGGCCCCGGGCCCGTCTGGGAAAAACTGTTTTTT.

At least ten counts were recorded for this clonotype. CDR3 loop: CASSLTSQGYEQYF. The CDR3 DNA follows: TGTGCCAGCAGCTTAACGTCACAGGGTTACGAGCAGTACTTC. The chain links TRBV7-3 to TRBJ2-7; weak D call: TRBD1 (6 bases). The V and J ends lost 0 bases and 4 bases respectively, with 10 bases between them. This CDR3 has 14 amino acids. The germline CDR1 and CDR2 sequences are SGHTA and FQGTGA. The entire variable domain, with the rest obtained from reference TRBV7-3 and TRBJ2-7, is as follows: GAGVSQTPSNKVTEKGKYVELRCDPISGHTALYWYRQSLGQGPEFLIYFQGTGAADDSGLPNDRFFAVRPEGSVSTLKIQRTERGDSAVYLCASSLTSQGYEQYFGPGTRLTVT.

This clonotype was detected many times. The CDR3 bases are TGTGCCAGCAGTTTATTAGGGGGCGCGGGGGAGCAGTACTTC. Its protein is CASSLLGGAGEQYF. This chain links TRBV12-3 or TRBV12-4 with TRBJ2-7, with a weak D call TRBD1 (7 bases). This CDR3 is built from 14 residues. Deletions cut 2 bases from V and 7 bases from J, with 15 bases between.

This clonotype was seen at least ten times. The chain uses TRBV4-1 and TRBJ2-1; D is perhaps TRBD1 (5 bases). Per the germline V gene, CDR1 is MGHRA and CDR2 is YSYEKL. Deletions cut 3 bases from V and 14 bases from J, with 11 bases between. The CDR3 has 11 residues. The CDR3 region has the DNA TGCGCCAGCAGCCACCTCGGACACAAGTTCTTC. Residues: CASSHLGHKFF.

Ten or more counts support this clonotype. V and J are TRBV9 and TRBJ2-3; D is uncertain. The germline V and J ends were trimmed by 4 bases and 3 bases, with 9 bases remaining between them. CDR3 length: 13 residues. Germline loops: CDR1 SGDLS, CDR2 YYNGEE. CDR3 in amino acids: CASSPVVTDTQYF. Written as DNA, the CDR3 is TGTGCCAGCAGCCCAGTAGTGACAGATACGCAGTATTTT.

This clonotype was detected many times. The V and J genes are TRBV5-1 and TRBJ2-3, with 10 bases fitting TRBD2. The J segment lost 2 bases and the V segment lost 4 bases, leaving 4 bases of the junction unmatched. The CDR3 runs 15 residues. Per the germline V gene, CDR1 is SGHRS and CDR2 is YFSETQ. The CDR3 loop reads CASSPTSGFTDTQYF. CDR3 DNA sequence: TGCGCCAGCAGCCCGACTAGCGGGTTCACAGATACGCAGTATTTT.

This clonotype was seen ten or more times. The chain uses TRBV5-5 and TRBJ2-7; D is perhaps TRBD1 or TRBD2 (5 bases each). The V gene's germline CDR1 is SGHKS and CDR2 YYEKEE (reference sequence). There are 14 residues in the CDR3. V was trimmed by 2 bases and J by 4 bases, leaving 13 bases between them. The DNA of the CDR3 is TGTGCCAGCAGCTTAGGGGACGGAGGATACGAGCAGTACTTC. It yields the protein CASSLGDGGYEQYF.

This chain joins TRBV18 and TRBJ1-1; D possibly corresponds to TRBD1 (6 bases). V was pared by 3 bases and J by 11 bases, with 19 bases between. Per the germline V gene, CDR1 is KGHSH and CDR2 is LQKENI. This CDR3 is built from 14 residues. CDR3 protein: CASSPSGTPPGAFF. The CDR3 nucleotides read TGTGCCAGCTCACCTTCCGGGACACCCCCGGGGGCTTTCTTT.